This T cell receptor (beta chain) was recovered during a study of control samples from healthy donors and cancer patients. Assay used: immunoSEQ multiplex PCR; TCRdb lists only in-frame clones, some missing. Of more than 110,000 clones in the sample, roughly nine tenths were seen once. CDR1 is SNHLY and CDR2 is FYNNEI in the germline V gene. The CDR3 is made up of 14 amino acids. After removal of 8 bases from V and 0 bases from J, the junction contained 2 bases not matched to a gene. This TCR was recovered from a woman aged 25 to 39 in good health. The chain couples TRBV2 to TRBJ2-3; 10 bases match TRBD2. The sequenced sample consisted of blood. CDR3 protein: CASGLAASTDTQYF. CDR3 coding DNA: TGTGCCAGCGGACTAGCGGCAAGCACAGATACGCAGTATTTT.